This T cell receptor (beta chain) was sequenced for a study of human T cells and chemical hapten exposure. Findings of the study overall: TCRs above 1 in 1000 frequency did not change with DPC sensitization. The study found expanded TCRs formed significantly more large CDR3 similarity clusters than controls.

Time point meaning: patch test 2, 6 weeks after DPC sensitization. The treatment was: therapeutic diphenylcyclopropenone sensitization with weekly scalp DPC. Trimming took 0 bases from V and 2 from J, leaving 6 bases between them. The CDR3 totals 13 residues. Germline-derived CDR1 and CDR2 are DFQATT and SNEGSKA (reference sequence). This clonotype was observed many times. Its specificity is not known. Within the library, unique molecular identifiers were attached to each individual cDNA molecule. TCRdb analysed the RACE reads with MiXCR anew, one entry per CDR3 protein. The sample shows approximately 120,000 distinct CDR3 sequences, roughly a tenth of them seen only once.

This TCR was recovered from a woman between 35 and 50 years old with alopecia areata. Some clones in this sample may be carry-over from other donors' samples. The sequences come from whole blood, collected in connection with sensitization to the hapten diphenylcyclopropenone (DPC). The chain is built from TRBV20-1 and TRBJ2-3; no clear D gene. DNA of the CDR3: TGCAGTGCTAGAGAACTCCTCACAGATACGCAGTATTTT. Encoded protein: CSARELLTDTQYF.